The 17 T cell receptor beta chains reported below all come from one sample, sequenced in a study of blood T cell repertoires in COVID-19. Profiled with immunoSEQ multiplex PCR; TCRdb holds only in-frame clones, not every one. The sample records some 87,000 clones, 80% to 90% being singletons. The sample consisted of peripheral blood. The receptors were gathered from a human donor with COVID-19, enrolled during active disease. The donor label of this sample is uncertain.

This clone was seen only once. A read error may produce the germline difference seen at one junction end. In the same sample, other DNA sequences code for this CDR3. The V call is TRBV13, the J call TRBJ1-1; a possible D gene is TRBD1 (6 bases). The CDR3 is 15 amino acids. CDR1 is PRHDT and CDR2 is FYEKMQ in the germline V gene (reference sequence). The CDR3 DNA reads TGTGCCCGCAGCTTAGGGGGACCGGGGGGGACTGAAGCTTTCTTT. It yields the protein CARSLGGPGGTEAFF. The variable domain in full, completed from reference TRBV13 and TRBJ1-1, reads AAGVIQSPRHLIKEKRETATLKCYPIPRHDTVYWYQQGPGQDPQFLISFYEKMQSDKGSIPDRFSAQQFSDYHSELNMSSLELGDSALYFCARSLGGPGGTEAFFGQGTRLTVV.

The gene calls are TRBV29-1 and TRBJ2-2; 11 bases fit TRBD1. With 3 bases clipped from V and 4 bases from J, the junction kept 1 base outside the gene matches. CDR1 is SQVTM and CDR2 is ANQGSEA in the germline V gene. The length of the CDR3 is 14 residues. CDR3 protein: CSVDGTGGTGELFF. The CDR3 region has the DNA TGCAGCGTTGACGGGACAGGGGGCACCGGGGAGCTGTTTTTT.

As regards this clone: At one end, the junction sequence differs from germline, possibly due to a read error. This chain uses TRBV7-7 with TRBJ2-7; possibly TRBD2 for D (5 bases). CDR1 and CDR2 from the germline V gene are SSHAT and FNYEAQ (reference sequence). CDR3 length equals 15 residues. DNA for the CDR3: TGTGCTAGCAGCTTAGGTCCCGGGGATGGATACGAGCAGTACTTC. Translation: CASSLGPGDGYEQYF.

This clone was recorded only once. This chain links TRBV19 with TRBJ1-2; D is ambiguous. The germline gives CDR1 LNHDA, CDR2 SQIVND (reference sequence). Trimming shortened V by 5 bases and J by 4 bases, and 8 bases separated the two germline ends. There are 12 residues in the CDR3. The CDR3 region is CASSLDFYGYTF. CDR3 bases: TGTGCCAGTAGTCTCGACTTCTATGGCTACACCTTC.

Turning to this clone: Within the sample, other DNA sequences also encode this same CDR3. The chain combines TRBV5-1 with TRBJ1-4, with TRBD1 identical over 8 bases. CDR3 length: 15 residues. Looked up from germline, CDR1 is SGHRS and CDR2 is YFSETQ. The trim removed 0 bases at V and 4 bases at J, leaving 2 bases unmatched. CDR3 bases: TGCGCCAGCAGCTTGGGGACAGGGTTTAATGAAAAACTGTTTTTT. It codes for CASSLGTGFNEKLFF.

The V call is TRBV18, the J call TRBJ2-1, with 10 bases fitting TRBD1. The V and J ends lost 3 bases and 6 bases, in that order; junction bases with no gene match: 8. The germline CDR1 and CDR2 sequences are KGHSH and LQKENI. This CDR3 contains 16 residues. CDR3 DNA: TGTGCCAGCTCACCTCCATCCGGGACAGGGGTCAATGAGCAGTTCTTC. Translating gives CASSPPSGTGVNEQFF.

V is TRBV18 and J is TRBJ1-1; D is perhaps TRBD1 (5 bases). The CDR3 loop spans 16 amino acids. The germline V and J ends were trimmed by 0 bases and 7 bases, with 18 bases remaining between them. Germline V CDR1 and CDR2: KGHSH, LQKENI. CDR3 loop: CASSPPTASPGHEAFF. The CDR3 bases are TGTGCCAGCTCACCACCGACCGCGTCTCCAGGACATGAAGCTTTCTTT. The complete variable domain, with remaining parts taken from reference TRBV18 and TRBJ1-1, reads NAGVMQNPRHLVRRRGQEARLRCSPMKGHSHVYWYRQLPEEGLKFMVYLQKENIIDESGMPKERFSAEFPKEGPSILRIQQVVRGDSAAYFCASSPPTASPGHEAFFGQGTRLTVV.

This chain joins TRBV5-1 and TRBJ2-1; 7 nucleotides line up with TRBD2. In germline, CDR1 is SGHRS, CDR2 YFSETQ. The V and J ends lost 4 bases and 8 bases, in that order; junction bases with no gene match: 9. This CDR3 comprises 14 residues. CDR3 amino acids: CASSVGLGDDEQFF. CDR3 coding DNA: TGCGCCAGCAGCGTCGGACTAGGAGACGATGAGCAGTTCTTC.

The chain employs TRBV2 and TRBJ1-4, with 7 bases identical to TRBD1. The germline gives CDR1 SNHLY, CDR2 FYNNEI. CDR3 size: 15 residues. V gave up 6 bases and J gave up 2 bases; unmatched junction bases: 6. Written as DNA, the CDR3 is TGTGCCAGCAGGGTGGGACAGATTACTAATGAAAAACTGTTTTTT. Protein: CASRVGQITNEKLFF.

This clone occurred once. The chain employs TRBV2 and TRBJ2-1; 11 bases line up with TRBD2. The V and J ends lost 6 bases and 9 bases, in that order; junction bases with no gene match: 7. Germline CDR1 SNHLY, CDR2 FYNNEI. This CDR3 region has 14 residues. The CDR3 protein is CASRVAGGPVEQFF. The CDR3 bases are TGTGCCAGCAGGGTAGCGGGGGGGCCCGTTGAGCAGTTCTTC.

In its sample, this clone was seen a few times. The chain carries TRBV4-2 and TRBJ1-2, with D possibly being TRBD1 (5 bases). Germline V CDR1 and CDR2: LGHNA, YNFKEQ. This CDR3 is built from 16 residues. V was cut by 2 bases and J by 10 bases, with 23 bases left in between. The CDR3 protein is CASSQSLPGVRGSYTF. CDR3 coding DNA: TGTGCCAGCAGCCAATCGTTGCCGGGGGTGCGGGGGTCCTACACCTTC.

The chain links TRBV19 to TRBJ2-2; 8 bases match TRBD2. Germline V lookup: CDR1 LNHDA, CDR2 SQIVND (reference sequence). CDR3 length: 14 amino acids. The V gene end was trimmed by 5 bases and the J gene end by 3 bases; junction bases not matched to a gene: 2. The CDR3 DNA reads TGTGCCAGTAGTCAAGCGGGGGACACCGGGGAGCTGTTTTTT. It translates to CASSQAGDTGELFF. Based on the CDR3 plus reference TRBV19 and TRBJ2-2, the full variable domain is DGGITQSPKYLFRKEGQNVTLSCEQNLNHDAMYWYRQDPGQGLRLIYYSQIVNDFQKGDIAEGYSVSREKKESFPLTVTSAQKNPTAFYLCASSQAGDTGELFFGEGSRLTVL.

The chain links TRBV9 to TRBJ1-5; the D gene is possibly TRBD1 (5 bases). The germline V and J ends were trimmed by 0 bases and 5 bases, with 12 bases remaining between them. The CDR3 contains 15 residues. Germline-derived CDR1 and CDR2 are SGDLS and YYNGEE. The CDR3 spells CASSVGEGAYQPQHF. CDR3 in DNA: TGTGCCAGCAGCGTAGGGGAAGGGGCATATCAGCCCCAGCATTTT. Full variable domain (rest looked up from reference TRBV9 and TRBJ1-5): DSGVTQTPKHLITATGQRVTLRCSPRSGDLSVYWYQQSLDQGLQFLIQYYNGEERAKGNILERFSAQQFPDLHSELNLSSLELGDSALYFCASSVGEGAYQPQHFGDGTRLSIL.

The V call is TRBV3-1 (or the pseudogene TRBV3-2), the J call TRBJ1-3; 8 bases fit TRBD1. The CDR3 is made up of 15 amino acids. The germline CDR1 and CDR2 sequences are LGHDT and YNNKEL (reference sequence). The junction had 2 bases not matched to a gene; V was cut back by 4 bases and J by 0 bases. CDR3 nucleotide sequence: TGTGCCAGCAGCCCCGGACAGGGCTCTGGAAACACCATATATTTT. Protein: CASSPGQGSGNTIYF.

The chain recombines TRBV4-2 with TRBJ1-4; the match to TRBD1 covers 7 bases. In germline, CDR1 is LGHNA, CDR2 YNFKEQ. The CDR3 has 15 residues. The V gene end was trimmed by 6 bases and the J gene end by 2 bases; junction bases not matched to a gene: 6. In DNA, the CDR3 is TGTGCCAGCAGAGACAGGGAATATACTAATGAAAAACTGTTTTTT. Residues: CASRDREYTNEKLFF.

The chain combines TRBV30 with TRBJ1-2; 10 bases align to TRBD1. Germline CDR1 and CDR2: GTSNPN and SVGIG (reference sequence). J gave up 8 bases and V 3 bases, and 12 bases lay outside the gene matches. The CDR3 extends over 15 amino acids. The CDR3 here is CAWSDLPGQGGGYTF. CDR3 bases: TGTGCCTGGAGCGACCTACCCGGACAGGGGGGCGGCTACACCTTC.

The chain has TRBV6-6 and TRBJ1-4; D uncertain. The V end was cut by 10 bases, the J end by 6 bases, with 6 bases between. The CDR3 loop spans 10 amino acids. Per germline, CDR1 MNHNY and CDR2 SVGAGI (reference sequence). The CDR3 protein is CATRDEKLFF. The CDR3 DNA sequence: TGTGCCACCCGTGATGAAAAACTGTTTTTT.